The 31 T cell receptor beta chains in this list originate from one sample, sequenced in a study of early T cells in non-severe SARS-CoV-2 infection (dated by TCRdb to the early 2020s). Receptors were amplified or captured by 5' RACE. Instrument on record: NextSeq 500. TCRdb reworked the public reads: Q25 trimming with fastp, MiXCR clone assembly, productive beta chains retained. Rows with a matching CDR3 protein are joined into one entry that keeps the most common DNA and genes. In this sample the table shows approximately 39,000 distinct CDR3 sequences, 9% to 10% of which occur a single time. Clones ranked in the top ten supply around 12% of the sample. Sample: whole blood. Receptor source: an adult who was a healthcare worker with PCR-confirmed SARS-CoV-2 infection or an uninfected control (not recorded which).

This clonotype was seen only a few times. V usage is TRBV29-1 and J usage is TRBJ2-1, with 9 nucleotides matching TRBD2. Germline CDR1 SQVTM, CDR2 ANQGSEA. The CDR3 loop spans 11 amino acids. The CDR3 here is CIGGGANEQFF. The CDR3 coding sequence is TGCATCGGCGGGGGGGCCAATGAGCAGTTCTTC.

This clonotype has a handful of counts. CDR3 sequence reads: CASSPRGLKDIQYF. The DNA for the CDR3 is TGTGCCAGCAGCCCCCGGGGACTAAAGGACATTCAGTACTTC. This chain joins TRBV9 and TRBJ2-4; the match to TRBD2 covers 7 bases. The CDR3 extends over 14 amino acids. Germline V gene sequence: CDR1 SGDLS, CDR2 YYNGEE. V shed 4 bases and J 8 bases; nucleotides not matched to a gene: 9.

The chain has TRBV20-1 and TRBJ2-1, with 7 bases lining up with TRBD2. Trimming took 6 bases from V and 5 from J; bases not matched to a gene: 10. The CDR3 consists of 14 residues. CDR1 DFQATT and CDR2 SNEGSKA come from the germline V gene (reference sequence). CDR3 sequence (DNA): TGCAGTGCGGCCGGGACTACGGTCAACAATGAGCAGTTCTTC. Residues: CSAAGTTVNNEQFF.

The V call is TRBV7-8, the J call TRBJ2-3; TRBD2 might be the D (5 bases). The V end lost 6 bases, the J end lost 4 bases, and 14 bases lay between the germline ends. The CDR3 totals 14 residues. Germline V gene data show CDR1 as SGHVS and CDR2 as FQNEAQ. This chain's CDR3 is CASRANLGADTQYF. Written as DNA, the CDR3 is TGTGCCAGCAGGGCAAATCTCGGGGCAGATACGCAGTATTTT.

This clonotype was found many times. This chain connects TRBV5-1 to TRBJ1-4; TRBD1 matches at 9 bases. This CDR3 has 15 residues. Looked up from germline, CDR1 is SGHRS and CDR2 is YFSETQ. V was pared by 3 bases and J by 6 bases, with 6 bases of the junction left unmatched. CDR3 protein: CASSSPGTGHEKLFF. CDR3 nucleotides: TGCGCCAGCAGCTCTCCCGGGACAGGGCATGAAAAACTGTTTTTT.

In this sample, this clonotype turned up many times. The gene calls are TRBV7-9 and TRBJ2-7, with unresolved D. The CDR3 length is 13 residues. Germline assignment: CDR1 SEHNR and CDR2 FQNEAQ (reference sequence). Trimming shortened V by 5 bases and J by 3 bases, and 11 bases separated the two germline ends. The CDR3 DNA reads as TGTGCCAGCAGCCCTGGGCTTCACTACGAGCAGTACTTC. Translating gives CASSPGLHYEQYF.

This clonotype has at least ten counts. The chain has TRBV7-9 and TRBJ1-1, with D possibly being TRBD1 (5 bases). CDR1 SEHNR and CDR2 FQNEAQ come from the germline V gene (reference sequence). This CDR3 has 15 residues. With 6 bases removed from V and 0 bases from J, the gap between germline ends came to 14 bases. CDR3 protein: CASRQEGRLNTEAFF. The CDR3 DNA sequence: TGTGCCAGCAGGCAAGAGGGACGGCTGAACACTGAAGCTTTCTTT.

This clonotype has only a few counts. The genes are TRBV7-2 and TRBJ2-3, with 7 nucleotides matching TRBD1. CDR1 is SGHTA and CDR2 is FQGNSA in the germline V gene. This CDR3 is 13 amino acids long. Losses at the gene ends were 6 bases for V and 9 bases for J; bases not matched to a gene: 9. The CDR3 DNA is TGTGCCAGCAGTCGTACAGGGGCTACAACGCAGTATTTT. It yields the protein CASSRTGATTQYF.

About this clonotype: A much more abundant neighbour one base away suggests this may be a read error. This rearrangement joins TRBV5-1 to TRBJ2-3; D is unclear. Germline CDR1 reads SGHRS; CDR2 reads YFSETQ. The CDR3 is 14 residues long. The CDR3 sequence: CVSSPVWSTDTQYF. DNA of the CDR3: TGCGTCAGCAGCCCGGTCTGGAGCACAGATACGCAGTATTTT.

At least ten counts were recorded for this clonotype. V is TRBV12-3 or TRBV12-4 and J is TRBJ2-2; D uncertain. V lost 5 bases, J lost 5 bases, and 9 bases lay in between. The CDR3 is 13 amino acids. This CDR3 is CASSPQATGELFF. In nucleotides, the CDR3 is TGTGCCAGCAGTCCCCAGGCGACCGGGGAGCTGTTTTTT.

The table lists this clonotype with many counts. The CDR3 DNA reads as TGTGCCACCAGTGATTTTAAGGGTTTTTCTGGCTACACCTTC. Translation: CATSDFKGFSGYTF. The V gene is TRBV24-1, the J gene TRBJ1-2; D remains ambiguous. The V gene lost 1 base and the J gene lost 7 bases, with 12 bases spanning the gap. CDR3 length: 14 residues. Per the germline V gene, CDR1 is KGHDR and CDR2 is SFDVKD.

Ten or more counts support this clonotype. The chain links TRBV20-1 to TRBJ2-3; D ambiguous. The germline V and J ends were trimmed by 6 bases and 2 bases, with 12 bases remaining between them. Germline-derived CDR1 and CDR2 are DFQATT and SNEGSKA (reference sequence). The CDR3 is 13 amino acids. This CDR3 is CSALSGVTDTQYF. DNA for the CDR3: TGCAGTGCGCTTTCTGGGGTCACAGATACGCAGTATTTT.

The V gene is TRBV4-1, the J gene TRBJ2-2; D not resolved. CDR3 length: 14 residues. V was cut by 1 base and J by 8 bases, with 11 bases left in between. Looked up from germline, CDR1 is MGHRA and CDR2 is YSYEKL. The CDR3 DNA follows: TGCGCCAGCAGCCAAGTCATGGTTGGGGGGGAGCTGTTTTTT. Translation: CASSQVMVGGELFF.

This clonotype was seen ten or more times. The chain links TRBV5-1 to TRBJ1-5, with unresolved D. The V and J ends lost 0 bases and 6 bases respectively, with 7 bases between them. CDR1 and CDR2 (germline): SGHRS, YFSETQ. The CDR3 sequence is 13 residues long. CDR3 DNA: TGCGCCAGCAGCTTGGAGGTGGGTCAGCCCCAGCATTTT. This sequence encodes CASSLEVGQPQHF. The full variable domain, in which reference TRBV5-1 and TRBJ1-5 provide the parts outside the CDR3, is KAGVTQTPRYLIKTRGQQVTLSCSPISGHRSVSWYQQTPGQGLQFLFEYFSETQRNKGNFPGRFSGRQFSNSRSEMNVSTLELGDSALYLCASSLEVGQPQHFGDGTRLSIL.

This clonotype was recorded at least ten times. V is TRBV6-1 and J is TRBJ1-1; maybe TRBD1 (5 bases). There are 15 residues in the CDR3. V dropped 5 bases and J dropped 4 bases, with 17 bases sitting between them. The germline V gene encodes CDR1 MNHNS and CDR2 SASEGT. The CDR3 is CASSLRGGGTTEAFF. The CDR3 nucleotides read TGTGCCAGCAGTCTCCGGGGAGGCGGGACCACTGAAGCTTTCTTT.

This clonotype was found many times. The chain couples TRBV7-2 to TRBJ1-1; D unclear. The V gene lost 2 bases and the J gene lost 4 bases, with 8 bases spanning the gap. Germline CDR1 reads SGHTA; CDR2 reads FQGNSA. The CDR3 sequence is 13 residues long. CDR3 region: CASSLFKGTEAFF. DNA of the CDR3: TGTGCCAGCAGCTTATTTAAGGGCACTGAAGCTTTCTTT.

There are many counts of this clonotype. The rearrangement joins TRBV11-2 to TRBJ2-5, with 7 bases identical to TRBD2. The trim removed 5 bases at V and 3 bases at J, leaving 9 bases unmatched. Germline values: CDR1 SGHAT, CDR2 FQNNGV. The CDR3 spans 15 residues. In DNA form, the CDR3 reads TGTGCCAGCAGCCAAGGACTAGTGTTGAAAGAGACCCAGTACTTC. Its translation: CASSQGLVLKETQYF.

As concerns this clonotype: A much larger clonotype is one base distant, so this may be a read error. DNA for the CDR3: TGTGCCATCAGCACCGGCAGGGGGACACACAATGAGCAGTTCTTC. Translation gives CAISTGRGTHNEQFF. The chain combines TRBV10-3 with TRBJ2-1, with 7 bases lining up with TRBD1. Germline-derived CDR1 and CDR2 are ENHRY and SYGVKD. V trimming: 6 bases; J trimming: 5 bases; junction bases outside the gene matches: 10. The CDR3 length is 15 residues.

The chain has TRBV5-6 and TRBJ2-5, with 11 bases fitting TRBD2. The germline V gene encodes CDR1 SGHDT and CDR2 YYEEEE. The J segment lost 1 base and the V segment lost 0 bases, leaving 5 bases of the junction unmatched. CDR3 size: 17 residues. CDR3 nucleotide sequence: TGTGCCAGCAGCTTGGGTTCTAGCGGGGGGCTCCAAGAGACCCAGTACTTC. Translation: CASSLGSSGGLQETQYF.

This clonotype was counted only a few times. V gene TRBV12-3 or TRBV12-4 combines with J gene TRBJ2-2, with 8 bases lining up with TRBD2. The junction had 14 bases not matched to a gene; V was cut back by 7 bases and J by 4 bases. The CDR3 consists of 17 residues. The DNA of the CDR3 is TGTGCCAGCATAAAAGCCCCGCTAGCGGGCCGCACCGGGGAGCTGTTTTTT. This codes for CASIKAPLAGRTGELFF.

This clonotype was seen ten or more times. The chain combines TRBV6-1 with TRBJ1-6; no definite D call. Germline CDR1 and CDR2: MNHNS and SASEGT. Trimming shortened V by 0 bases and J by 2 bases, and 26 bases separated the two germline ends. CDR3 size: 22 residues. The CDR3 DNA is TGTGCCAGCAGTGAAGCGAGGAACTCAAACCGACACCTCAGGCCCTATAATTCACCCCTCCACTTT. It encodes CASSEARNSNRHLRPYNSPLHF.

The rearrangement uses TRBV9 and TRBJ1-4; the D gene is possibly TRBD1 (6 bases). The CDR3 contains 16 residues. The germline V gene has CDR1 SGDLS and CDR2 YYNGEE. Trimming took off 3 bases at V and 1 base at J, with 13 bases between the two ends. CDR3 DNA sequence: TGTGCCAGCAGCGCGTCGCAGGGGATAACTAATGAAAAACTGTTTTTT. This codes for CASSASQGITNEKLFF.

This clonotype was observed at least ten times. V gene TRBV7-2 combines with J gene TRBJ1-6; D call uncertain. This CDR3 spans 13 amino acids. The germline V gene encodes CDR1 SGHTA and CDR2 FQGNSA. The germline V and J ends were trimmed by 5 bases and 7 bases, with 9 bases remaining between them. DNA for the CDR3: TGTGCCAGCAGCCCTGATGGAAATTCACCCCTCCACTTT. The encoded protein is CASSPDGNSPLHF.

This clonotype was observed a few times. This chain uses TRBV7-8 with TRBJ1-2, with D perhaps matching TRBD1 (5 bases). Germline lookup yields CDR1 SGHVS and CDR2 FQNEAQ. Between the trimmed V and J ends, which lost 5 bases and 7 bases, there was a span of 17 bases. This CDR3 has 14 residues. The CDR3 DNA reads TGTGCCAGCAGCCCCCGAGAGGGAGACAGTGGCTACACCTTC. It yields the protein CASSPREGDSGYTF.

The chain employs TRBV5-5 and TRBJ2-6, with TRBD2 as a possible D gene (5 bases). The CDR3 length is 17 residues. V lost 3 bases and J 2 bases, leaving 15 bases between the germline ends. Germline V gene lookup returns CDR1 SGHKS and CDR2 YYEKEE (reference sequence). CDR3 residues: CASSSDLVQPGANVLTF. The CDR3 DNA follows: TGTGCCAGCAGCTCGGACTTGGTACAGCCTGGGGCCAACGTCCTGACTTTC.

This sequence joins TRBV20-1 and TRBJ2-3, with D perhaps matching TRBD1 or TRBD2 (5 bases each). The CDR3 is 14 amino acids. The germline V gene has CDR1 DFQATT and CDR2 SNEGSKA (reference sequence). V was cut by 5 bases and J by 0 bases, with 12 bases left in between. CDR3 loop: CSAFRDGSTDTQYF. For the CDR3, the DNA is TGCAGTGCTTTCCGGGACGGAAGCACAGATACGCAGTATTTT.

In its sample, this clonotype was seen many times. V gene TRBV11-2 combines with J gene TRBJ1-1; 9 nucleotides agree with TRBD1. The germline V gene has CDR1 SGHAT and CDR2 FQNNGV. This CDR3 has 14 amino acids. The ends lost 5 bases at V and 4 bases at J; junction bases unmatched: 5. The DNA of the CDR3 is TGTGCCAGCAGCCTGGGACAGGGTTTCACTGAAGCTTTCTTT. As protein: CASSLGQGFTEAFF.

This clonotype was seen at least ten times. J is TRBJ2-2 and V is TRBV2; TRBD2 agrees at 7 bases. The germline V gene has CDR1 SNHLY and CDR2 FYNNEI. This CDR3 is built from 18 residues. The V segment lost 3 bases and the J segment 0 bases; nucleotides outside the gene matches: 10. The CDR3 DNA is TGTGCCAGCAGTGACGGGAGGAGCGTTCTCGCGAACACCGGGGAGCTGTTTTTT. Translating gives CASSDGRSVLANTGELFF.

This clonotype was observed a few times. The chain has TRBV7-9 and TRBJ2-3, with 7 bases matching TRBD1. J gave up 4 bases and V 5 bases, and 9 bases lay outside the gene matches. Germline V gives CDR1 SEHNR, CDR2 FQNEAQ (reference sequence). This CDR3 has 15 amino acids. The CDR3: CASSLNKQGPDTQYF. The CDR3 DNA sequence: TGTGCCAGCAGCCTCAATAAACAGGGGCCAGATACGCAGTATTTT.

This clonotype occurred a few times. V and J are TRBV27 and TRBJ2-6; D unclear. The length of the CDR3 is 16 residues. The ends were cut back, 2 bases at V and 0 bases at J, with 8 bases in the middle. Germline-derived CDR1 and CDR2 are MNHEY and SMNVEV (reference sequence). CDR3 region: CASSLQQSSGANVLTF. The DNA of the CDR3 is TGTGCCAGCAGTTTACAACAGTCCTCTGGGGCCAACGTCCTGACTTTC.

This clonotype was recorded at least ten times. The chain carries TRBV6-5 and TRBJ2-2; D is undetermined. CDR1 and CDR2 from the germline V gene are MNHEY and SVGAGI. The CDR3 contains 13 residues. With 2 bases removed from V and 7 bases from J, the gap between germline ends came to 8 bases. CDR3 bases: TGTGCCAGCAGTTACATCGTGAGCGGGGAGCTGTTTTTT. This sequence encodes CASSYIVSGELFF.